This T cell receptor (beta chain) was sequenced in a study of Tregs in tolerant kidney transplant recipients. Study-wide findings and caveats: Few patients were studied, so findings need validation in larger groups.

The CDR3 is 13 amino acids. V lost 1 base and J lost 5, with 5 bases in between. Germline assignment: CDR1 SGHNT and CDR2 YENEEA. Points on this clone: The antigen is undetermined.

Thawed PBMCs were FACS-sorted into unstimulated CD4+CD25+CD127- regulatory T cells, CD4+CD25- non-regulatory cells, CD4 and CD8 cells. The data were produced by immunoSEQ multiplex PCR, yet TCRdb's version contains in-frame clones alone and is incomplete. Here the sample spans some 60,000 clones, around 80% being singletons. The chain carries TRBV11-3 and TRBJ2-2; D is uncertain. Specimen: CD4+ T cells from blood. This clonotype was obtained from a human donor in good health. As DNA, the CDR3 is TGTGCCAGCAGCTTAGGTCCTACCGGGGAGCTGTTTTTT. This gives the protein CASSLGPTGELFF. Supplemented by reference TRBV11-3 and TRBJ2-2, the full variable domain reads EAGVVQSPRYKIIEKKQPVAFWCNPISGHNTLYWYLQNLGQGPELLIRYENEEAVDDSQLPKDRFSAERLKGVDSTLKIQPAELGDSAVYLCASSLGPTGELFFGEGSRLTVL.